This T cell receptor (beta chain) is from a study of naive and memory T cell subsets. In this sample, this clonotype turned up many times. The CDR3 consists of 17 residues. CDR1 is MNHEY, CDR2 SVGEGT, per germline. Trimming cost V 4 bases and J 0 bases, with 16 bases left between them. Two oligonucleotides, mixed equimolar, formed the beta constant-region primer covering TRBC1 and TRBC2. Ligated cDNA was amplified by four rounds of PCR with nested alpha and beta constant-region primers and SP2. Each CDR3 protein gets one entry after TCRdb re-called the UMI-ligation and nested PCR reads with MiXCR. The sample lists around 29,000 distinct CDR3 sequences, about a fifth occurring once.

This receptor was identified in a human donor in good health. The sequencing input was effector memory CD4+ T cells from blood. Subset: effector memory, CD45RA- CD27-. The rearrangement uses TRBV6-2 or TRBV6-3 and TRBJ2-1; maybe TRBD2 (6 bases). CDR3 amino acids: CASSSPVMGGSYNEQFF. The DNA for the CDR3 is TGTGCCAGCAGTTCTCCGGTGATGGGGGGCTCCTACAATGAGCAGTTCTTC.